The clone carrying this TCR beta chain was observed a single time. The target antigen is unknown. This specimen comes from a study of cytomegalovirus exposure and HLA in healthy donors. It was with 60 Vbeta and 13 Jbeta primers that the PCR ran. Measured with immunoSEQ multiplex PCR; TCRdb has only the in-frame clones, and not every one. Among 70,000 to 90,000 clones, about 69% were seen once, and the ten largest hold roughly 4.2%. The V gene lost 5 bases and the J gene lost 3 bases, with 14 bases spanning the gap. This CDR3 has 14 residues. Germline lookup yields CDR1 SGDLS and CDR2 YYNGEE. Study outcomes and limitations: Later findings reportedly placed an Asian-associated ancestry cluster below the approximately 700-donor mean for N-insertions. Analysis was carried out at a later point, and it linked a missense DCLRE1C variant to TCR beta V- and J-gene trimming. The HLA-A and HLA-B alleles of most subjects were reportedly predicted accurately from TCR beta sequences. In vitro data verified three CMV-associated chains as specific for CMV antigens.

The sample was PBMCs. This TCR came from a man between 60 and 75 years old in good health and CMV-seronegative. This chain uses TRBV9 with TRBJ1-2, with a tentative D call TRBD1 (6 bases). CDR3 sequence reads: CASRQAGAHYGYTF. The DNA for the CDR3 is TGTGCCAGCAGACAGGCAGGGGCACACTATGGCTACACCTTC.